What follows is one T cell receptor (beta chain) and its context. Germline values: CDR1 SEHNR, CDR2 FQNEAQ (reference sequence). Deletions cut 5 bases from V and 1 base from J, with 11 bases between. CDR3 size: 14 residues. The data were obtained in a study of cytomegalovirus exposure and HLA in healthy donors. A multiplex PCR was run with 60 Vbeta primers and 13 Jbeta primers. The protocol was immunoSEQ multiplex PCR, while the TCRdb copy is restricted to in-frame clones and leaves out a portion. The sample lists fewer than 150,000 clones, around 70% occurring once. The V call is TRBV7-9, the J call TRBJ1-1; D is unclear. The sequence came from a woman in her 40s in good health and CMV-seropositive. The source material was PBMCs. For the CDR3, the DNA is TGTGCCAGCAGCCCGGAGGCGGGGAACACTGAAGCTTTCTTT. Its protein is CASSPEAGNTEAFF.